Listed here are 30 T cell receptor beta chains from one sample, sequenced in a study of identical twins. MiXCR, applied by TCRdb to the 5' RACE reads, yields one record per CDR3 protein. The sample has about 200,000 distinct CDR3 sequences; approximately 7.1% are singletons. These data were also filed under a second study, of T cells expressing NK-cell markers.

Sequencing was performed on CD8+ T cells sorted from blood. The receptors originated from a woman aged 18-35 years in good health.

The chain employs TRBV6-2 or TRBV6-3 and TRBJ2-3; D remains ambiguous. The length of the CDR3 is 18 residues. The germline V and J ends were trimmed by 1 base and 0 bases, with 17 bases remaining between them. Germline assignment: CDR1 MNHEY and CDR2 SVGEGT. The CDR3 protein is CASSYYEVADRSTDTQYF. The CDR3 bases are TGTGCCAGCAGTTACTACGAGGTTGCGGACCGTAGCACAGATACGCAGTATTTT.

This clonotype occurred a few times. The J gene is TRBJ1-4, the V gene TRBV9; 11 nucleotides line up with TRBD1. The CDR3 has 18 residues. Per germline, CDR1 SGDLS and CDR2 YYNGEE. Losses at the gene ends were 4 bases for V and 4 bases for J; bases not matched to a gene: 12. CDR3 residues: CASSPSTGTGGFNEKLFF. In DNA, the CDR3 is TGTGCCAGCAGCCCTTCAACCGGGACAGGGGGTTTTAATGAAAAACTGTTTTTT. Full variable domain (missing parts from reference TRBV9 and TRBJ1-4): DSGVTQTPKHLITATGQRVTLRCSPRSGDLSVYWYQQSLDQGLQFLIQYYNGEERAKGNILERFSAQQFPDLHSELNLSSLELGDSALYFCASSPSTGTGGFNEKLFFGSGTQLSVL.

This clonotype was seen ten or more times. This sequence joins TRBV20-1 and TRBJ2-2; 9 bases align to TRBD2. The CDR3 consists of 12 residues. From germline, CDR1 is DFQATT and CDR2 SNEGSKA (reference sequence). Trimming took 6 bases from V and 5 from J; bases not matched to a gene: 1. The CDR3 is CSAREGTGELFF. As DNA, the CDR3 is TGCAGTGCGCGGGAGGGGACCGGGGAGCTGTTTTTT.

This clonotype was counted a few times. The genes are TRBV3-1 and TRBJ1-3; unclear D gene. The CDR3 extends over 16 amino acids. From germline, CDR1 is LGHDT and CDR2 YNNKEL (reference sequence). V was trimmed by 1 base and J by 0 bases, leaving 10 bases between them. The CDR3 DNA reads TGTGCCAGCAGCCAAGGGGCATCCTACTCTGGAAACACCATATATTTT. It is translated as CASSQGASYSGNTIYF.

The chain couples TRBV27 to TRBJ2-7, with D possibly matching TRBD2 (5 bases). CDR1 and CDR2 (germline): MNHEY, SMNVEV (reference sequence). Trimming stripped 2 bases from V and 2 bases from J, with 10 bases between. The CDR3 sequence is 14 residues long. The CDR3 DNA follows: TGTGCCAGCAGTTTAAGGAGCGGCACCTACGAGCAGTACTTC. Encoded protein: CASSLRSGTYEQYF.

This chain uses TRBV15 with TRBJ1-5, with 11 bases lining up with TRBD1. The CDR3 is 17 residues long. With V trimmed by 0 bases and J by 6 bases, 7 bases remained unmatched. The germline CDR1 and CDR2 sequences are LNHNV and YYDKDF (reference sequence). Written as DNA, the CDR3 is TGTGCCACCAGCAGAGATTTAGGGGACAGGGGGAGTCAGCCCCAGCATTTT. Translated: CATSRDLGDRGSQPQHF.

This clonotype was observed a few times. The chain recombines TRBV10-3 with TRBJ1-1; D unresolved. CDR3 length equals 12 residues. The germline V gene encodes CDR1 ENHRY and CDR2 SYGVKD. Trimming removed 6 bases at V and 1 base at J, with 6 bases between. This CDR3 is CAIRDGNTEAFF. Here the CDR3 DNA reads TGTGCCATCAGGGACGGGAACACTGAAGCTTTCTTT.

The chain employs TRBV13 and TRBJ1-2, with 7 nucleotides matching TRBD1. CDR1 is PRHDT and CDR2 is FYEKMQ in the germline V gene (reference sequence). The length of the CDR3 is 13 residues. With 0 bases clipped from V and 6 bases from J, the junction kept 1 base outside the gene matches. The CDR3 loop reads CASSLGQGDGYTF. CDR3 nucleotide sequence: TGTGCCAGCAGCTTAGGTCAGGGGGATGGCTACACCTTC.

This clonotype was seen ten or more times. J is TRBJ2-7 and V is TRBV20-1; D is possibly TRBD2 (5 bases). Looked up from germline, CDR1 is DFQATT and CDR2 is SNEGSKA (reference sequence). The CDR3 sequence is 14 residues long. Deletions cut 6 bases from V and 2 bases from J, with 17 bases between. In nucleotides, the CDR3 is TGCAGTGCCAGGAGAGTTAGCGCTACCTACGAGCAGTACTTC. Its protein product is CSARRVSATYEQYF.

The table lists this clonotype with many counts. CDR3 sequence: CAIGNPGQLTDTQYF. As DNA, the CDR3 is TGTGCCATCGGGAACCCGGGACAACTCACAGATACGCAGTATTTT. The V call is TRBV10-3, the J call TRBJ2-3; perhaps TRBD1 as D (6 bases). There are 15 residues in the CDR3. V shed 8 bases and J shed 2 bases, with 17 bases lying between them. CDR1 ENHRY and CDR2 SYGVKD come from the germline V gene.

The chain recombines TRBV12-3 or TRBV12-4 with TRBJ2-7, with TRBD1 matching 8 bases. V shed 6 bases and J 3 bases; nucleotides not matched to a gene: 7. This CDR3 is built from 14 residues. CDR3 nucleotides: TGTGCCAGCAGCCACGGGACAGGAGACTACGAGCAGTACTTC. Protein sequence: CASSHGTGDYEQYF.

There are many counts of this clonotype. The CDR3 DNA sequence: TGTGCCAGCAGTTCCCCGGGAAGCAATCAGCCCCAGCATTTT. The encoded protein is CASSSPGSNQPQHF. The chain combines TRBV27 with TRBJ1-5; the D is unclear. Germline CDR1 reads MNHEY; CDR2 reads SMNVEV (reference sequence). This CDR3 contains 14 residues. The ends were cut back, 4 bases at V and 1 base at J, with 8 bases in the middle.

This clonotype came up many times. J is TRBJ2-1 and V is TRBV29-1; D remains ambiguous. The germline gives CDR1 SQVTM, CDR2 ANQGSEA. The CDR3 is 14 residues long. The ends were cut back, 2 bases at V and 10 bases at J, with 18 bases in the middle. The DNA of the CDR3 is TGCAGCGTTGAATCCCTTGGGTCTGCTTGGGAGCAGTTCTTC. Translating gives CSVESLGSAWEQFF.

This clonotype was seen a handful of times. This chain links TRBV7-9 with TRBJ1-1; D is ambiguous. The V and J ends lost 4 bases and 3 bases respectively, with 9 bases between them. This CDR3 is built from 13 residues. CDR1 and CDR2 from the germline V gene are SEHNR and FQNEAQ (reference sequence). The CDR3 is CASSSGPDTEAFF. CDR3 DNA: TGTGCCAGCAGCTCCGGGCCGGACACTGAAGCTTTCTTT.

This clonotype appeared many times. This rearrangement joins TRBV7-2 to TRBJ2-1; unclear D gene. This CDR3 comprises 14 residues. Germline lookup yields CDR1 SGHTA and CDR2 FQGNSA. V dropped 4 bases and J dropped 7 bases, with 14 bases sitting between them. Here the CDR3 DNA reads TGTGCCAGCAGCTCCACTGGCGTTGGGAATGAGCAGTTCTTC. As protein: CASSSTGVGNEQFF. Based on the CDR3 plus reference TRBV7-2 and TRBJ2-1, the full variable domain is GAGVSQSPSNKVTEKGKDVELRCDPISGHTALYWYRQSLGQGLEFLIYFQGNSAPDKSGLPSDRFSAERTGGSVSTLTIQRTQQEDSAVYLCASSSTGVGNEQFFGPGTRLTVL.

This clonotype was picked up many times. The chain has TRBV12-3 or TRBV12-4 and TRBJ2-1; tentative D call: TRBD2 (6 bases). The ends were cut back, 7 bases at V and 9 bases at J, with 16 bases in the middle. The CDR3 has 13 residues. The CDR3 nucleotides read TGTGCCAGCACCTTGGGGCCAGCGGGTGAGCAGTTCTTC. Translating it yields CASTLGPAGEQFF.

The rearrangement links TRBV6-5 to TRBJ2-2, with D perhaps TRBD1 (5 bases). Germline CDR1 reads MNHEY; CDR2 reads SVGAGI. There are 14 residues in the CDR3. The germline V and J ends were trimmed by 2 bases and 5 bases, with 9 bases remaining between them. The CDR3 loop reads CASSYDDSTGELFF. Written as DNA, the CDR3 is TGTGCCAGCAGTTACGACGACAGTACCGGGGAGCTGTTTTTT.

The chain recombines TRBV20-1 with TRBJ2-3; 11 bases are a match to TRBD2. The germline gives CDR1 DFQATT, CDR2 SNEGSKA (reference sequence). The CDR3 runs 15 residues. V shed 3 bases and J 5 bases; nucleotides not matched to a gene: 7. CDR3 nucleotides: TGCAGTGCTAGTAGTAGCGGGGGGGCCGAAGATACGCAGTATTTT. It translates to CSASSSGGAEDTQYF.

This clonotype has only one observation. The chain combines TRBV6-1 with TRBJ2-1; D might be TRBD1 or TRBD2, each matching 5 bases. The CDR3 loop spans 16 amino acids. Germline values: CDR1 MNHNS, CDR2 SASEGT. The ends were cut back, 3 bases at V and 2 bases at J, with 14 bases in the middle. CDR3 bases: TGTGCCAGCAGTGAGAATTGGGGGAGACCCTACAATGAGCAGTTCTTC. Protein product: CASSENWGRPYNEQFF.

This clonotype was seen a few times. The rearrangement links TRBV5-1 to TRBJ2-7; 7 bases map to TRBD2. The CDR3 has 15 residues. Germline CDR1 is SGHRS and CDR2 is YFSETQ. After removal of 3 bases from V and 1 base from J, the junction contained 7 bases not matched to a gene. The CDR3 DNA reads as TGCGCCAGCAGCTGGGGACTGGGAGGGTCCTACGAGCAGTACTTC. Protein product: CASSWGLGGSYEQYF.

This clonotype was recorded many times. This chain connects TRBV18 to TRBJ1-2; 9 bases are a match to TRBD1. V was pared by 4 bases and J by 8 bases, with 5 bases of the junction left unmatched. Per the germline V gene, CDR1 is KGHSH and CDR2 is LQKENI. The CDR3 covers 13 residues. CDR3 bases: TGTGCCAGCTCACAATACAGGGGGCGCGGCTACACCTTC. This codes for CASSQYRGRGYTF. Full variable domain (rest looked up from reference TRBV18 and TRBJ1-2): NAGVMQNPRHLVRRRGQEARLRCSPMKGHSHVYWYRQLPEEGLKFMVYLQKENIIDESGMPKERFSAEFPKEGPSILRIQQVVRGDSAAYFCASSQYRGRGYTFGSGTRLTVV.

This clonotype was detected many times. This chain links TRBV5-1 with TRBJ2-7; no definite D call. Germline V gene lookup returns CDR1 SGHRS and CDR2 YFSETQ. This CDR3 spans 11 amino acids. Trimming shortened V by 4 bases and J by 4 bases, and 6 bases separated the two germline ends. CDR3 sequence reads: CASSDTYEQYF. The CDR3 region has the DNA TGCGCCAGCAGCGACACTTACGAGCAGTACTTC. Drawing the rest from reference TRBV5-1 and TRBJ2-7, the complete variable domain is KAGVTQTPRYLIKTRGQQVTLSCSPISGHRSVSWYQQTPGQGLQFLFEYFSETQRNKGNFPGRFSGRQFSNSRSEMNVSTLELGDSALYLCASSDTYEQYFGPGTRLTVT.

This clonotype was seen more than once but under ten times. This sequence joins TRBV7-8 and TRBJ2-1, with D unresolved. CDR1 is SGHVS and CDR2 is FQNEAQ in the germline V gene. Trimming shortened V by 9 bases and J by 6 bases, and 18 bases separated the two germline ends. CDR3 length: 14 amino acids. The CDR3 DNA follows: TGTGCCAGTCACATGGGGTCGGCGGCCAATGAGCAGTTCTTC. Translating gives CASHMGSAANEQFF.

There are many counts of this clonotype. This sequence joins TRBV30 and TRBJ2-1, with 9 bases identical to TRBD1. CDR1 and CDR2 (germline): GTSNPN, SVGIG (reference sequence). Trimming at V came to 3 bases and at J to 3 bases, leaving 3 bases not matched to a gene. The CDR3 totals 14 residues. The CDR3 bases are TGTGCCTGGAGCGCGGGACAGGGCTACAATGAGCAGTTCTTC. This codes for CAWSAGQGYNEQFF.

The sample holds many counts of this clonotype. The V gene is TRBV14, the J gene TRBJ2-3; TRBD1 agrees at 7 bases. Germline V gene data show CDR1 as SGHDN and CDR2 as FVKESK. The V and J ends lost 2 bases and 2 bases, in that order; junction bases with no gene match: 7. This CDR3 is 16 amino acids long. The CDR3 here is CASSQSGTAITDTQYF. In DNA form, the CDR3 reads TGTGCCAGCAGCCAATCCGGGACAGCTATCACAGATACGCAGTATTTT.

Only a few counts were recorded for this clonotype. The J gene is TRBJ2-1, the V gene TRBV27; TRBD1 aligns across 7 bases. V lost 5 bases, J lost 5 bases, and 3 bases stayed unmatched. Looked up from germline, CDR1 is MNHEY and CDR2 is SMNVEV (reference sequence). This CDR3 is built from 13 residues. CDR3 DNA sequence: TGTGCCAGCAGTCACGGACAGGACAATGAGCAGTTCTTC. Encoded protein: CASSHGQDNEQFF.

This sequence joins TRBV7-7 and TRBJ2-5, with D uncertain. V was pared by 6 bases and J by 1 base, with 15 bases between. The germline gives CDR1 SSHAT, CDR2 FNYEAQ (reference sequence). The CDR3 totals 15 residues. DNA for the CDR3: TGTGCCAGCAGACCCGAGTTCGCGACCCAAGAGACCCAGTACTTC. Translating it yields CASRPEFATQETQYF. The variable domain in full, completed from reference TRBV7-7 and TRBJ2-5, reads GAGVSQSPRYKVTKRGQDVTLRCDPISSHATLYWYQQALGQGPEFLTYFNYEAQPDKSGLPSDRFSAERPEGSISTLTIQRTEQRDSAMYRCASRPEFATQETQYFGPGTRLLVL.

This clonotype has only a few counts. The gene calls are TRBV5-8 and TRBJ1-5; 8 bases agree with TRBD1. The V and J ends lost 4 bases and 6 bases, in that order; junction bases with no gene match: 6. Germline V gene data show CDR1 as SGHTS and CDR2 as YDEGEE. The CDR3 is 14 residues long. DNA of the CDR3: TGTGCCAGCAGCCTGACAGGGGTACGTCAGCCCCAGCATTTT. It specifies CASSLTGVRQPQHF.

This clonotype has more than one count but fewer than ten. The chain joins TRBV9 to TRBJ1-6, with TRBD1 identical over 10 bases. Germline V lookup: CDR1 SGDLS, CDR2 YYNGEE. V gave up 1 base and J gave up 8 bases; unmatched junction bases: 3. The CDR3 extends over 15 amino acids. CDR3 sequence: CASSVLGTGDSPLHF. The CDR3 region has the DNA TGTGCCAGCAGCGTACTCGGGACAGGGGATTCACCCCTCCACTTT.

The chain recombines TRBV12-3 or TRBV12-4 with TRBJ2-3; 11 nucleotides agree with TRBD2. V lost 5 bases to trimming and J lost 2 bases; unmatched junction nucleotides: 9. This CDR3 contains 17 residues. The CDR3 spells CASSPPPLAGVTDTQYF. In DNA form, the CDR3 reads TGTGCCAGCAGTCCTCCCCCACTAGCGGGGGTCACAGATACGCAGTATTTT.